This entry is about one TCR beta chain. Trimming cost V 0 bases and J 6 bases; bases outside gene matches: 5. The CDR3 totals 14 residues. CDR1 and CDR2 from the germline V gene are SGDLS and YYNGEE. Per the original data handling: Estimates of nucleated cell counts were drawn from the amplification of reference gene primers. Clones were read by immunoSEQ multiplex PCR, and TCRdb kept only the in-frame ones, dropping some. The DNA gave D and trimming, while V, J and clone size come from that table. Altogether 140,000 or so clones are present, about 76% being singletons, with the ten largest covering more than 6.5%. This specimen comes from a study of blood T cell repertoires in COVID-19. Study-wide context: COVID-19 samples collected from the United States, Italy and Spain covered acute and convalescent phases. PBMCs, B-cell-depleted T cells, or T cells were the source of the cDNA or gDNA that made up the material.

Sequencing was carried out using peripheral blood. The chain uses TRBV9 and TRBJ2-5; 7 nucleotides match TRBD2. This receptor was obtained from a human donor in a cohort sampled during active COVID-19. CDR3 sequence (DNA): TGTGCCAGCAGCGTAGGGGCGGGAGTTAAGACCCAGTACTTC. This gives the protein CASSVGAGVKTQYF.